This TCR beta chain emerged from a study of early T cells in non-severe SARS-CoV-2 infection. Study context: Whole-blood bulk RNA, unsorted, was sequenced, and chains were unpaired.

Germline V gene sequence: CDR1 MNHEY, CDR2 SVGEGT. V lost 6 bases, J lost 2 bases, and 11 bases lay in between. CDR3 size: 14 residues. This clonotype was picked up many times. Antigen: not known. Study-level results: Comparison of clonotypes with VDJdb favored anti-spike CD8 responses while missing private and CD4 specificities.

Attached unique molecular identifiers marked individual cDNA molecules. TCRdb reanalysed the 5' RACE reads using MiXCR and keeps one entry per CDR3 protein. The table records over 50,000 distinct CDR3 sequences, 11% of them present only once. The TCR originated in an adult who was a healthcare worker with PCR-confirmed SARS-CoV-2 infection or an uninfected control (not recorded which). V gene TRBV6-2 or TRBV6-3 combines with J gene TRBJ1-5; possible D gene TRBD1, 6 bases. The sample taken for sequencing was whole blood. The DNA for the CDR3 is TGTGCCAGCAGGAGCGGGGGCCGCAATCAGCCCCAGCATTTT. Encoded protein: CASRSGGRNQPQHF.